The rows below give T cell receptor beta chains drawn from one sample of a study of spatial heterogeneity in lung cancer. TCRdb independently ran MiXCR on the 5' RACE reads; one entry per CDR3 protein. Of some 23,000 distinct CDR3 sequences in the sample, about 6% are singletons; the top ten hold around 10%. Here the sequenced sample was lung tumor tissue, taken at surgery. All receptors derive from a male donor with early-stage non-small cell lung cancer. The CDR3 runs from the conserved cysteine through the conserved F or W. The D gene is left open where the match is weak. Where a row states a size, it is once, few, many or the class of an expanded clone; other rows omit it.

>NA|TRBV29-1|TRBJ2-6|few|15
CSVDPRLSGANVLTF
TGCAGCGTTGACCCCCGTCTCTCTGGGGCCAACGTCCTGACTTTC
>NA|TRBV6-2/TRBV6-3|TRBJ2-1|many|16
CASRLSMAAFSNEQFF
TGTGCCAGCCGCCTTTCGATGGCAGCCTTCAGCAATGAGCAGTTCTTC
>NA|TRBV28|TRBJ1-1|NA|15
CASSLYTRQNTEAFF
TGTGCCAGCAGTCTTTACACAAGGCAGAACACTGAAGCTTTCTTT
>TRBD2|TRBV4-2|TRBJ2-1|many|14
CASSRTSGVNEQFF
TGTGCCAGCAGCCGAACTAGCGGGGTCAATGAGCAGTTCTTC
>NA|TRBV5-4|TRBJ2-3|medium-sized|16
CASSLAEGGPTDTQYF
TGTGCCAGCAGCTTGGCTGAGGGTGGCCCCACAGATACGCAGTATTTT
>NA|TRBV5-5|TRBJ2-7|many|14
CASSLWASAGEQYF
TGTGCCAGCAGCTTGTGGGCTAGCGCGGGGGAGCAGTACTTC
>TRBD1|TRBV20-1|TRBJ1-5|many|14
CSARDRGLNGPQHF
TGCAGTGCTAGAGATAGGGGGCTCAACGGGCCCCAGCATTTT
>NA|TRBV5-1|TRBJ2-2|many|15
CASLSGRTETGELFF
TGCGCCAGCCTCTCAGGCAGGACAGAGACCGGGGAGCTGTTTTTT
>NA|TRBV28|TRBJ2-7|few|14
CASTPDTLSYEQYF
TGTGCCAGCACTCCGGATACACTCTCCTACGAGCAGTACTTC
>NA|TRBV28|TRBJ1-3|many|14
CASSWTDGRNTIYF
TGTGCCAGCAGTTGGACGGACGGGAGAAACACCATATATTTT
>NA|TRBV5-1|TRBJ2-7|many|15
CASSLAGDNAYEQYF
TGCGCCAGCAGCTTGGCGGGGGATAACGCCTACGAGCAGTACTTC
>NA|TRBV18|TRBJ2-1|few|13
CASSSQPYNEQFF
TGTGCCAGCTCATCCCAGCCCTACAATGAGCAGTTCTTC
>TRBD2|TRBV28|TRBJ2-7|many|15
CASSTPSGGSYEQYF
TGTGCCAGCAGTACCCCCTCGGGGGGATCCTACGAGCAGTACTTC
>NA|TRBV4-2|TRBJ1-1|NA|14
CASSQEKWGTEAFF
TGTGCCAGCAGCCAAGAAAAGTGGGGGACTGAAGCTTTCTTT
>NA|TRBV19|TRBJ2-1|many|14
CASSRRGSYNEQFF
TGTGCCAGTAGTAGGAGGGGCTCCTACAATGAGCAGTTCTTC
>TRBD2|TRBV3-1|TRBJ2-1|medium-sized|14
CASSPAASGLEQFF
TGTGCCAGCAGCCCAGCGGCTAGCGGTCTTGAGCAGTTCTTC
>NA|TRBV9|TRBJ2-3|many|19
CASSVNDGRQALGTDTQYF
TGTGCCAGCAGCGTAAACGACGGGCGGCAGGCGCTCGGGACAGATACGCAGTATTTT
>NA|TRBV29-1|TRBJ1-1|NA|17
CSVDPSASGPPGTEAFF
TGCAGCGTGGATCCCTCCGCGTCAGGGCCTCCCGGGACTGAAGCTTTCTTT
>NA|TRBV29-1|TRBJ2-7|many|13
CSVGADTSYEQYF
TGCAGCGTTGGGGCGGACACTTCCTACGAGCAGTACTTC
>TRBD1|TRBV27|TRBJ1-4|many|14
CASSIRQGGEKLFF
TGTGCCAGCAGCATAAGACAGGGGGGTGAAAAACTGTTTTTT
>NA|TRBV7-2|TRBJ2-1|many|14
CASSPFGRPDEQFF
TGTGCCAGCAGCCCCTTCGGAAGACCCGATGAGCAGTTCTTC
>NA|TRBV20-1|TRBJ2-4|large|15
CSGSENPLAKNIQYF
TGCAGTGGGTCCGAAAACCCCCTAGCCAAAAACATTCAGTACTTC